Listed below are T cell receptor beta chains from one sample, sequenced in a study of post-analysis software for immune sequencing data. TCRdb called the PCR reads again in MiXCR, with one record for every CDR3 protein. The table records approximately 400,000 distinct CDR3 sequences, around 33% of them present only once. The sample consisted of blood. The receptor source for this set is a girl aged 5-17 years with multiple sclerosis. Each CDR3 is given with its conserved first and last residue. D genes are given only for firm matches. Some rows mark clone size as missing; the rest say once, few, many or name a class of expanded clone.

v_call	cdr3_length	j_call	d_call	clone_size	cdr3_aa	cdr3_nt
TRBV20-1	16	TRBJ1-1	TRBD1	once	CSARRDRGFKGLISFF	TGCAGTGCTAGGCGGGACAGGGGGTTTAAGGGATTGATTTCTTTCTTT
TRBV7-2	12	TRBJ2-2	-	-	CASSFGIGELFF	TGTGCCAGCAGCTTTGGGATCGGGGAGCTGTTTTTT
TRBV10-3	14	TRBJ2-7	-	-	CAISEYRGSYEQYF	TGTGCCATCAGTGAGTATCGGGGATCCTACGAGCAGTACTTC
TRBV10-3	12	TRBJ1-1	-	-	CAIGEGIAEAFF	TGTGCCATCGGGGAGGGTATCGCTGAAGCTTTCTTT
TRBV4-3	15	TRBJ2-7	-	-	CASSQETGQPYEQYF	TGCGCCAGCAGCCAAGAGACGGGCCAGCCCTACGAGCAGTACTTC
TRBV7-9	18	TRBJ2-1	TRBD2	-	CASSPPGGASLIYNEQFF	TGTGCCAGCAGCCCCCCGGGGGGGGCTAGCCTGATATACAATGAGCAGTTCTTC
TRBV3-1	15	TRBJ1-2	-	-	CASSPGEIRTEGYTF	TGTGCCAGCAGCCCTGGAGAGATCCGCACGGAAGGCTACACCTTC
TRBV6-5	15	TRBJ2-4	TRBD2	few	CASSLAGGPRGIQYF	TGTGCCAGCAGCCTAGCGGGGGGTCCGAGGGGCATTCAGTACTTC
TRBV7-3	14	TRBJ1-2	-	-	CASSLITGYYGYTF	TGTGCCAGCAGCTTAATTACGGGGTATTATGGCTACACCTTC
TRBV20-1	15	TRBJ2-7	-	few	CSAREIGGSSYEQYF	TGCAGTGCTAGAGAGATAGGGGGTAGCTCCTACGAGCAGTACTTC
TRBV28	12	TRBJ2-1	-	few	CASSSTENEQFF	TGTGCCAGCAGTTCGACAGAAAATGAGCAGTTCTTC
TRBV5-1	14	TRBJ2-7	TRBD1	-	CASSLQGDPHEQYF	TGCGCCAGCAGCTTACAGGGGGACCCCCACGAGCAGTACTTC
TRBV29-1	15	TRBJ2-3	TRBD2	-	CSVNRAGVQGDTQYF	TGCAGCGTTAACCGAGCGGGAGTCCAGGGAGATACGCAGTATTTT
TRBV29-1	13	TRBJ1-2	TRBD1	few	CSAPTGNNYGYTF	TGCAGCGCGCCGACAGGGAATAACTATGGCTACACCTTC